This TCR beta chain was retrieved from a study of spatial heterogeneity in lung cancer. CDR1 and CDR2 from the germline V gene are MNHNS and SASEGT. CDR3 length: 15 residues. V was pared by 6 bases and J by 0 bases, with 15 bases between. TCRdb processed the 5' RACE reads anew with MiXCR; each CDR3 protein has one entry. The sample includes 15,000 to 20,000 distinct CDR3 sequences, under 7.5% of them seen just once. Time point described: sample taken at primary tumor resection. The authors sequenced whole RNA from tumor, nontumor lung or frozen PBMC without sorting. A note on this clonotype: What it recognizes is unknown.

General study results and limits: Tumoral mutation counts were tracked by counts of expanded intratumoral alpha and beta TCRs.

The receptor's source is a female donor with early-stage non-small cell lung cancer. This chain uses TRBV6-1 with TRBJ2-7; no clear D gene. Source: lung tumor tissue, taken at surgery. The CDR3: CASSPPRVTSYEQYF. CDR3 nucleotide sequence: TGTGCCAGCAGCCCACCGCGAGTAACCTCCTACGAGCAGTACTTC.